One and the same sample provided the 25 T cell receptor beta chains below, sequenced in a study of cytomegalovirus exposure and HLA in healthy donors. The PCR ran on 60 Vbeta and 13 Jbeta primers. Sequencing was performed with immunoSEQ multiplex PCR; in TCRdb, only in-frame clones are kept and a portion is missing. The table has about 100,000 clones, 65% to 90% seen once; the top ten hold around 4.2%. The sample was PBMCs. The receptor set was obtained from a woman between 65 and 79 years old in good health and CMV-seropositive.

This clone was counted between two and nine times. The junction shows a germline mismatch at one end, possibly a read error. V is TRBV7-7 and J is TRBJ2-2; 9 nucleotides match TRBD2. CDR1 and CDR2 (germline): SSHAT, FNYEAQ (reference sequence). This CDR3 contains 18 residues. CDR3 loop: CASSLPSSGESNTGELFF. The CDR3 region has the DNA TGTGCTAGCAGCCTTCCCTCTAGCGGGGAGTCGAACACCGGGGAGCTGTTTTTT.

V usage is TRBV5-1 and J usage is TRBJ2-7; TRBD2 is a possible D gene (6 bases). The CDR3 length is 16 residues. Germline assignment: CDR1 SGHRS and CDR2 YFSETQ. The ends were cut back, 2 bases at V and 4 bases at J, with 19 bases in the middle. The CDR3 sequence: CASSLATGGMKYEQYF. As DNA, the CDR3 is TGCGCCAGCAGCTTAGCGACGGGCGGGATGAAGTACGAGCAGTACTTC.

This clone was counted only a few times. The rearrangement joins TRBV15 to TRBJ1-4, with 7 bases aligning to TRBD1. The length of the CDR3 is 14 residues. The trim removed 3 bases at V and 4 bases at J, leaving 2 bases unmatched. The germline CDR1 and CDR2 sequences are LNHNV and YYDKDF (reference sequence). For the CDR3, the DNA is TGTGCCACCAGCAGGACAGGGTTTAATGAAAAACTGTTTTTT. Translation: CATSRTGFNEKLFF.

J is TRBJ2-1 and V is TRBV5-4; a possible D gene is TRBD1 (6 bases). V was shortened by 0 bases and J by 0 bases, with 10 bases between the two germline ends. The CDR3 runs 16 residues. Germline CDR1 is SGHNT and CDR2 is YYREEE (reference sequence). CDR3 amino acids: CASSLGGGISYNEQFF. For the CDR3, the DNA is TGTGCCAGCAGCTTGGGTGGGGGCATCTCCTACAATGAGCAGTTCTTC. The full variable domain, completed using reference TRBV5-4 and TRBJ2-1, is ETGVTQSPTHLIKTRGQQVTLRCSSQSGHNTVSWYQQALGQGPQFIFQYYREEENGRGNFPPRFSGLQFPNYSSELNVNALELDDSALYLCASSLGGGISYNEQFFGPGTRLTVL.

This chain connects TRBV19 to TRBJ1-5; D not resolved. V was cut by 9 bases and J by 7 bases, with 25 bases left in between. CDR1 and CDR2 (germline): LNHDA, SQIVND (reference sequence). The CDR3 spans 16 residues. The CDR3 here is CASDSRASREGQPQHF. The CDR3 DNA reads TGTGCCAGCGACTCCCGGGCCTCGCGGGAGGGACAGCCCCAGCATTTT.

The V gene is TRBV10-3, the J gene TRBJ1-1, with D perhaps matching TRBD1 (6 bases). There are 13 residues in the CDR3. Trimming cost V 8 bases and J 0 bases, with 10 bases left between them. Germline-derived CDR1 and CDR2 are ENHRY and SYGVKD. CDR3 protein: CAIQGHLNTEAFF. The CDR3 DNA follows: TGTGCCATCCAGGGACACCTGAACACTGAAGCTTTCTTT.

On this clone: The sample has other DNA sequences that encode this CDR3 too. This chain uses TRBV19 with TRBJ2-7; 8 bases are shared with TRBD2. In germline, CDR1 is LNHDA, CDR2 SQIVND (reference sequence). This CDR3 contains 16 residues. Trimming at V came to 6 bases and at J to 0 bases, leaving 10 bases not matched to a gene. The CDR3 nucleotides are TGTGCCAGTAGGGGCGGGGGGCAGGGGAACTCCTACGAGCAGTACTTC. Amino acid sequence: CASRGGGQGNSYEQYF.

The chain employs TRBV7-3 and TRBJ2-5; D remains ambiguous. The DNA end is more similar to TRBJ2-7, so the J call may be wrong. Germline V CDR1 and CDR2: SGHTA, FQGTGA. The CDR3 is made up of 13 amino acids. The CDR3: CASSLERSSEQYF. For the CDR3, the DNA is TGTGCCAGCAGCTTAGAACGGAGCTCCGAGCAGTACTTC.

The V call is TRBV4-3, the J call TRBJ1-5, with TRBD1 as a possible D gene (6 bases). The V end was cut by 3 bases, the J end by 7 bases, with 16 bases between. The CDR3 totals 15 residues. Per the germline V gene, CDR1 is LGHNA and CDR2 is YSLEER. CDR3 region: CASSQTRGHGQPQHF. DNA of the CDR3: TGCGCCAGCAGCCAGACCCGGGGACACGGCCAGCCCCAGCATTTT.

J is TRBJ2-1 and V is TRBV18; 8 bases agree with TRBD2. Trimming cost V 8 bases and J 0 bases; bases outside gene matches: 6. The germline gives CDR1 KGHSH, CDR2 LQKENI. CDR3 length: 15 residues. The CDR3, as DNA: TGTGCCAGCCACGGGGGGGGGAGCTCCTACAATGAGCAGTTCTTC. Translation gives CASHGGGSSYNEQFF.

This chain connects TRBV2 to TRBJ2-7, with D maybe TRBD2 (6 bases). Germline V gene sequence: CDR1 SNHLY, CDR2 FYNNEI. This CDR3 is 14 amino acids long. The V and J ends lost 5 bases and 6 bases respectively, with 17 bases between them. The CDR3 nucleotides read TGTGCCAGCAGTCGGGGGACGGGGGTACGCGAGCAGTACTTC. This translates into CASSRGTGVREQYF.

The chain has TRBV15 and TRBJ2-1; 7 positions agree with TRBD1. The junction had 4 bases not matched to a gene; V was cut back by 3 bases and J by 5 bases. CDR3 size: 14 residues. Germline CDR1 reads LNHNV; CDR2 reads YYDKDF (reference sequence). This chain's CDR3 is CATSSRDSNNEQFF. The CDR3 coding sequence is TGTGCCACCAGCAGCCGGGACAGTAACAATGAGCAGTTCTTC.

In its sample, this clone was seen once. This chain joins TRBV19 and TRBJ2-2; 11 bases are a match to TRBD2. Germline V gene data show CDR1 as LNHDA and CDR2 as SQIVND (reference sequence). This CDR3 has 13 residues. V was pared by 9 bases and J by 5 bases, with 2 bases of the junction left unmatched. CDR3 DNA: TGTGCCAGCGGGACTAGCGGAACCGGGGAGCTGTTTTTT. The encoded protein is CASGTSGTGELFF. The whole variable domain, filled in from reference TRBV19 and TRBJ2-2, reads DGGITQSPKYLFRKEGQNVTLSCEQNLNHDAMYWYRQDPGQGLRLIYYSQIVNDFQKGDIAEGYSVSREKKESFPLTVTSAQKNPTAFYLCASGTSGTGELFFGEGSRLTVL.

This clone was detected once. The rearrangement links TRBV7-9 to TRBJ2-5; no clear D. Germline V gene sequence: CDR1 SEHNR, CDR2 FQNEAQ (reference sequence). V was pared by 0 bases and J by 2 bases, with 13 bases between. The CDR3 contains 16 residues. The CDR3: CASSLALGSFQETQYF. CDR3 sequence (DNA): TGTGCCAGCAGCTTAGCGCTGGGCAGCTTTCAAGAGACCCAGTACTTC.

The chain couples TRBV14 to TRBJ2-1; 13 bases fit TRBD2. The CDR3 sequence is 15 residues long. Unmatched junction bases numbered 9, after V lost 4 bases and J lost 12 bases. Germline lookup yields CDR1 SGHDN and CDR2 FVKESK. For the CDR3, the DNA is TGTGCCAGCAGCCCACGGACTAGCGGGAGTGGAGGGCAGTTCTTC. Translated: CASSPRTSGSGGQFF.

V and J are TRBV18 and TRBJ2-1; 10 nucleotides agree with TRBD2. The V segment lost 1 base and the J segment 7 bases; nucleotides outside the gene matches: 4. This CDR3 spans 15 amino acids. Germline V gene data show CDR1 as KGHSH and CDR2 as LQKENI. The CDR3 region is CASSPQREGHNEQFF. CDR3 nucleotide sequence: TGTGCCAGCTCACCACAGCGGGAGGGCCATAATGAGCAGTTCTTC.

This sequence joins TRBV11-3 and TRBJ2-1; 12 bases map to TRBD2. Per the germline V gene, CDR1 is SGHNT and CDR2 is YENEEA. The J segment lost 2 bases and the V segment lost 5 bases, leaving 4 bases of the junction unmatched. This CDR3 comprises 16 residues. The CDR3 bases are TGTGCCAGCAGCACCCCTAGCGGGAGGGCCTACAATGAGCAGTTCTTC. It codes for CASSTPSGRAYNEQFF.

The chain is built from TRBV10-1 and TRBJ2-5; 8 bases line up with TRBD2. CDR3 size: 15 residues. V gave up 0 bases and J gave up 4 bases; unmatched junction bases: 4. CDR1 is WNHNN and CDR2 is SYGVQD in the germline V gene (reference sequence). CDR3 in amino acids: CASSESKAGGETQYF. The CDR3, as DNA: TGCGCCAGCAGTGAGTCGAAGGCGGGAGGAGAGACCCAGTACTTC.

V is TRBV7-9 and J is TRBJ1-1; 10 bases align to TRBD1. In germline, CDR1 is SEHNR, CDR2 FQNEAQ (reference sequence). The CDR3 length is 13 residues. The V and J ends lost 5 bases and 9 bases, in that order; junction bases with no gene match: 6. The chain's CDR3 is CASSALGQGKAFF. CDR3 DNA sequence: TGTGCCAGCAGCGCCCTGGGACAGGGGAAAGCTTTCTTT.

Remarks on this clone: The sample has other DNA sequences that encode this CDR3 too. This chain joins TRBV30 and TRBJ2-2; tentative D call: TRBD2 (5 bases). The germline V gene has CDR1 GTSNPN and CDR2 SVGIG (reference sequence). The CDR3 consists of 13 residues. The V gene lost 4 bases and the J gene lost 1 base, with 7 bases spanning the gap. CDR3 sequence reads: CAWNRGNTGELFF. Written as DNA, the CDR3 is TGTGCCTGGAACCGGGGGAACACCGGGGAGCTGTTTTTT.

This sequence joins TRBV5-1 and TRBJ2-1; 10 bases line up with TRBD2. Germline lookup yields CDR1 SGHRS and CDR2 YFSETQ. Germline trimming cut 4 bases from V and 3 bases from J; bases unmatched to any gene: 4. This CDR3 contains 15 residues. The CDR3 region is CASSTAGGFYNEQFF. The CDR3 DNA reads TGCGCCAGCAGCACAGCGGGAGGGTTCTACAATGAGCAGTTCTTC. The full variable domain, its missing parts supplied by reference TRBV5-1 and TRBJ2-1, is KAGVTQTPRYLIKTRGQQVTLSCSPISGHRSVSWYQQTPGQGLQFLFEYFSETQRNKGNFPGRFSGRQFSNSRSEMNVSTLELGDSALYLCASSTAGGFYNEQFFGPGTRLTVL.

This chain joins TRBV5-1 and TRBJ1-3; 7 bases agree with TRBD1. The CDR3 runs to 15 residues. The J segment lost 3 bases and the V segment lost 3 bases, leaving 6 bases of the junction unmatched. Germline-derived CDR1 and CDR2 are SGHRS and YFSETQ. CDR3 in amino acids: CASSSGQAGGNTIYF. As DNA, the CDR3 is TGCGCCAGCAGCTCTGGACAGGCGGGTGGAAACACCATATATTTT.

The chain links TRBV19 to TRBJ1-2; D is unresolved. V was shortened by 5 bases and J by 4 bases, with 11 bases between the two germline ends. Germline values: CDR1 LNHDA, CDR2 SQIVND (reference sequence). The CDR3 loop spans 13 amino acids. CDR3 residues: CASSVPGLYGYTF. The CDR3, as DNA: TGTGCCAGTAGTGTCCCAGGACTCTATGGCTACACCTTC.

CDR3 DNA sequence: TGCGCCAGCAGCTTGGACGGACAGGGTCTAGCAGGAAACACCATATATTTT. Translation: CASSLDGQGLAGNTIYF. This chain joins TRBV5-1 and TRBJ1-3, with TRBD1 matching 8 bases. The CDR3 totals 17 residues. Germline CDR1 and CDR2: SGHRS and YFSETQ. V shed 0 bases and J 4 bases; nucleotides not matched to a gene: 9.

This clone was counted a single time. The V call is TRBV4-1, the J call TRBJ1-4; the match to TRBD1 covers 7 bases. Germline CDR1 reads MGHRA; CDR2 reads YSYEKL. The CDR3 is made up of 15 amino acids. V lost 2 bases and J lost 4; bases outside the gene matches: 4. The CDR3 loop is CASSQPDRDNEKLFF. Here the CDR3 DNA reads TGCGCCAGCAGCCAACCCGACAGGGATAATGAAAAACTGTTTTTT.